This T cell receptor beta chain was sequenced for a study of shared clonotypes between healthy human individuals. As handled by the study authors: In the immunoSEQ data, sequences were junction-only and lacked quality scores, so filtering differed. Method: immunoSEQ multiplex PCR; TCRdb's copy keeps in-frame clones and lacks some. The DNA was the basis for D and trimming; V, J and clone size are from that table. The repertoire holds hundreds of thousands of clones, with about 95% as singletons. For this clone: Its antigen is still unknown.

This CDR3 region has 13 residues. CDR1 WNHNN and CDR2 SYGVQD come from the germline V gene (reference sequence). The V end was cut by 5 bases, the J end by 1 base, with 8 bases between. In the naive CD8 group, cells lacked CD45RO and were positively selected for CCR7, so terminally differentiated effector memory CD45RA+ cells were left out. General study findings and limits: Memory subsets generally showed lower estimated richness than naive subsets. Rarefaction exposed incomplete sorted-subset sequencing despite large depth. Sampling used blood alone; tissue repertoires probably differ.

The sequenced sample was naive CD8+ T cells sorted from blood. This sequence originates from a woman aged 25 to 39 in good health. The chain carries TRBV10-1 and TRBJ1-1; D is ambiguous. The CDR3 sequence is CASSPTQNTEAFF. CDR3 nucleotide sequence: TGCGCCAGCAGTCCTACACAGAACACTGAAGCTTTCTTT.